This T cell receptor (beta chain) is drawn from a study of CD8+CD57+ T cells in acquired aplastic anemia. Findings of the study overall: Controls did not differ significantly from patients in CD8+ Simpson's diversity.

The sample holds one count of this clonotype. No antigen is known for it. The germline CDR1 and CDR2 sequences are LGHNA and YNFKEQ. CDR3 length: 14 residues. V lost 0 bases and J lost 4, with 9 bases in between. Sequencing was done on patients that had shown CD8+CD57+ cell expansion by flow cytometry. Genomic DNA templated the TCR beta VDJ and CDR3 profiling. One entry per CDR3 protein results from TCRdb running MiXCR on the reads. The sample has about 470,000 distinct CDR3 sequences, about a third seen once. The genes are TRBV4-2 and TRBJ1-2, with D maybe TRBD1 (5 bases). Specimen: sorted CD4+, CD8+, or CD8+CD57+ T cells (not recorded which) from PBMCs. The TCR sequence derives from a human donor with aplastic anemia. CDR3 in amino acids: CASSQEGRTYGYTF. CDR3 DNA: TGTGCCAGCAGCCAAGAGGGACGGACCTATGGCTACACCTTC.